This T cell receptor beta chain was identified in a study of T-cell reconstitution after alpha-beta-depleted transplantation in children. Findings and caveats of the study: Some patients' high day-60 TCRbeta diversity was traced to surviving recipient T cells and thymic progenitors. One year after transplant, T-cell counts and diversity came mostly from newly produced T cells. Two months or so post-transplant, alpha-beta T cells reportedly derived from several hundred expanded graft clones.

V was cut by 2 bases and J by 9 bases, with 25 bases left in between. The length of the CDR3 is 16 residues. The V gene's germline CDR1 is DFQATT and CDR2 SNEGSKA (reference sequence). This clonotype appeared many times. Its antigen is still unknown. Unique molecular identifiers were used in preparing the TCRbeta library. One entry per CDR3 protein, called by TCRdb with MiXCR from the PCR reads. Among about a million distinct CDR3 sequences listed, around 30% were seen once. V gene TRBV20-1 combines with J gene TRBJ2-5; D possibly corresponds to TRBD2 (6 bases). The clonotype originates from a boy under three years old who had a stem cell transplant for SCID, so the T cells may come from the graft donor. The sequences come from PBMCs, mostly from graft donor cells, collected 360 days after TCRalphabeta/CD19-depleted stem cell transplant. The CDR3 sequence is CSARPPIGTGSGAQYF. The CDR3 nucleotides are TGCAGTGCTAGACCCCCGATTGGGACTGGCTCGGGGGCCCAGTACTTC.